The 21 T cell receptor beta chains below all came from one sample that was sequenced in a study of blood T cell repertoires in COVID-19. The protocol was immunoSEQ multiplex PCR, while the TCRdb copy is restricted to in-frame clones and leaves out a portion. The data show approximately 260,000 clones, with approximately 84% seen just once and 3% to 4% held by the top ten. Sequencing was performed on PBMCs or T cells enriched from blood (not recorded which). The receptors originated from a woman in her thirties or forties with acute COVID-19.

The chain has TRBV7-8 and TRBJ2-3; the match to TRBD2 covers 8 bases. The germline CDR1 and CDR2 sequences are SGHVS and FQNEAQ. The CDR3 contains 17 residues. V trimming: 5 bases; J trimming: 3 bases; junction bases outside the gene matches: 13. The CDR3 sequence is CASSPANKAGATDTQYF. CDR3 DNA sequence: TGTGCCAGCAGCCCTGCCAATAAAGCGGGAGCAACAGATACGCAGTATTTT.

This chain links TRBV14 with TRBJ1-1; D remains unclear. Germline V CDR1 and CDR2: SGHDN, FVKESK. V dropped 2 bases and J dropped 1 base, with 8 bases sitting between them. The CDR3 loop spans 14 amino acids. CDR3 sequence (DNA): TGTGCCAGCAGCCAAATTGGGAGGAACACTGAAGCTTTCTTT. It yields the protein CASSQIGRNTEAFF.

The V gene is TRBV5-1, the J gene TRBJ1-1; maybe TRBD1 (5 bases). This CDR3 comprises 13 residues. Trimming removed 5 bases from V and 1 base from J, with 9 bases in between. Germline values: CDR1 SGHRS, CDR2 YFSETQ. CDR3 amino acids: CASRMGPNTEAFF. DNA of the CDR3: TGCGCCAGCAGAATGGGGCCGAACACTGAAGCTTTCTTT.

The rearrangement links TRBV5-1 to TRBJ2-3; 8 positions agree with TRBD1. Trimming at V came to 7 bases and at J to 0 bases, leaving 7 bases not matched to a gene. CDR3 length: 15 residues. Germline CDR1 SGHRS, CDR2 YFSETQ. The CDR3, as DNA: TGCGCCAGCTGTGGGACAGGAACTAGCACAGATACGCAGTATTTT. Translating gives CASCGTGTSTDTQYF.

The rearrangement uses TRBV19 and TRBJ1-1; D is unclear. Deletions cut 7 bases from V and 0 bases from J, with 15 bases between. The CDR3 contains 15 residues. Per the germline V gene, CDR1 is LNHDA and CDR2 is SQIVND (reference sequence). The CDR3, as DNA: TGTGCCAGTAACCCCGGCGGCTTTCTGAACACTGAAGCTTTCTTT. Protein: CASNPGGFLNTEAFF.

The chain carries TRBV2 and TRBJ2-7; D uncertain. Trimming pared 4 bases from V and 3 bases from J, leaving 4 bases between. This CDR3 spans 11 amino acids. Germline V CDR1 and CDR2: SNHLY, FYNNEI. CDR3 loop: CASSAVYEQYF. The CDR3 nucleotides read TGTGCCAGCAGTGCTGTCTACGAGCAGTACTTC. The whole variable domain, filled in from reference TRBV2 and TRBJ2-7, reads EPEVTQTPSHQVTQMGQEVILRCVPISNHLYFYWYRQILGQKVEFLVSFYNNEISEKSEIFDDQFSVERPDGSNFTLKIRSTKLEDSAMYFCASSAVYEQYFGPGTRLTVT.

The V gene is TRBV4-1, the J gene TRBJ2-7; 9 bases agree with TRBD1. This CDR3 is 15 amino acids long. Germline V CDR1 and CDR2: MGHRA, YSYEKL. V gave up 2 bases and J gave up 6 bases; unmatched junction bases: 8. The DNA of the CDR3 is TGCGCCAGCAGCCAATCGGGACAGGGATCTTTCGAGCAGTACTTC. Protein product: CASSQSGQGSFEQYF.

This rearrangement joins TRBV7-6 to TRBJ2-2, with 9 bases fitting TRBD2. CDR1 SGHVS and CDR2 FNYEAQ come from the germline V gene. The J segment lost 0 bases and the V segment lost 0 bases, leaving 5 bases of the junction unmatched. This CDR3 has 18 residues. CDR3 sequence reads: CASSLAPSGMANTGELFF. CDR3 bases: TGTGCCAGCAGCTTAGCCCCTAGCGGGATGGCGAACACCGGGGAGCTGTTTTTT.

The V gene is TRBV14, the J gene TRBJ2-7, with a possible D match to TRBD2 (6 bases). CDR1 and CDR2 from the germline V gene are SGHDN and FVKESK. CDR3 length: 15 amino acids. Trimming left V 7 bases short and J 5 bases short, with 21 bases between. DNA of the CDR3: TGTGCCAGCATACTCTTACGGGAGCAGAAGGACGAGCAGTACTTC. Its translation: CASILLREQKDEQYF.

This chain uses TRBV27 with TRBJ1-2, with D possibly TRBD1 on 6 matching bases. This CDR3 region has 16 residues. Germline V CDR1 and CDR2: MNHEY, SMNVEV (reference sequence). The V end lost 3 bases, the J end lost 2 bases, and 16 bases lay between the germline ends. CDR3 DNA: TGTGCCAGCAGTTTGAGGGCCCAGGGGAGCAACTATGGCTACACCTTC. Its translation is CASSLRAQGSNYGYTF.

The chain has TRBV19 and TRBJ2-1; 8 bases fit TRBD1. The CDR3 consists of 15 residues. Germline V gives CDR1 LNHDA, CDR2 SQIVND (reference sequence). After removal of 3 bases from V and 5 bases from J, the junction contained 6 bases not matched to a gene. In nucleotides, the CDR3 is TGTGCCAGTAGTATCACAGGGGGAGGAAACAATGAGCAGTTCTTC. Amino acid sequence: CASSITGGGNNEQFF.

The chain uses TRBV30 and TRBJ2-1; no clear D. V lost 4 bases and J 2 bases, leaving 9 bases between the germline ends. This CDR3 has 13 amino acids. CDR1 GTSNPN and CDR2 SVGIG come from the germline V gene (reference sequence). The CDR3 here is CAWNPGAYNEQFF. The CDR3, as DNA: TGTGCCTGGAACCCCGGAGCCTACAATGAGCAGTTCTTC. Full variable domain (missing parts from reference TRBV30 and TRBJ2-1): SQTIHQWPATLVQPVGSPLSLECTVEGTSNPNLYWYRQAAGRGLQLLFYSVGIGQISSEVPQNLSASRPQDRQFILSSKKLLLSDSGFYLCAWNPGAYNEQFFGPGTRLTVL.

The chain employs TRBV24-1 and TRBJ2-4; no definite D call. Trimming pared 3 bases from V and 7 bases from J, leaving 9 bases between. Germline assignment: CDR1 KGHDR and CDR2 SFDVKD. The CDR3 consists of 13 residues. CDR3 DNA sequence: TGTGCCACCAGTGATCCCCCCAGGAACATTCAGTACTTC. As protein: CATSDPPRNIQYF.

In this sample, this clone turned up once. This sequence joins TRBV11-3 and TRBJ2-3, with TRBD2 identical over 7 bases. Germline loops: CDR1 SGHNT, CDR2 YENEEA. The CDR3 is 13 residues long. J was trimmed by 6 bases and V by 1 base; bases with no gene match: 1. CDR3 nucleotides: TGTGCCAGCAGCTTAGGGCGGGAGGATACGCAGTATTTT. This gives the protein CASSLGREDTQYF.

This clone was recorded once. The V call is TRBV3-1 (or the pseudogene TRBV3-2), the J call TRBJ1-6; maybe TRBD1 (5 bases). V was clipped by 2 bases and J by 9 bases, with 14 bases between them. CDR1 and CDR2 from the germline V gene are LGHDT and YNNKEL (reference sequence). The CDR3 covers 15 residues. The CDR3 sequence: CASSQLGLSFSPLHF. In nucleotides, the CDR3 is TGTGCCAGCAGCCAATTGGGACTGAGTTTTTCACCCCTCCACTTT.

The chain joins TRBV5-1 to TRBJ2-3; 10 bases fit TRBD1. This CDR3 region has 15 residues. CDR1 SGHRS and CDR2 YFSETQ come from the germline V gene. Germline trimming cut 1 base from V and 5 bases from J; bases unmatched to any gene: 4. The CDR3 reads CASSLSGTGEDTQYF. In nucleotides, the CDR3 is TGCGCCAGCAGCTTGTCCGGGACAGGGGAAGATACGCAGTATTTT.

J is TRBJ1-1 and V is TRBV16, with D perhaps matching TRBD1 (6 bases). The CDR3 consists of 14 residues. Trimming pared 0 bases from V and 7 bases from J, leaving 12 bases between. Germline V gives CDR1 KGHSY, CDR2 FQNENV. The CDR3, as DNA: TGTGCCAGCAGCCAATCTGGACAGCGATATGAAGCTTTCTTT. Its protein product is CASSQSGQRYEAFF.

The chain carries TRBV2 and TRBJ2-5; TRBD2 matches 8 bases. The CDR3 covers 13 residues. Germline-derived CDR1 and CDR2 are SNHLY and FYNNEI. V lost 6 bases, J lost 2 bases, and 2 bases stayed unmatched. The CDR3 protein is CASRGTRQETQYF. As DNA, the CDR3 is TGTGCCAGCAGGGGGACTAGGCAAGAGACCCAGTACTTC.

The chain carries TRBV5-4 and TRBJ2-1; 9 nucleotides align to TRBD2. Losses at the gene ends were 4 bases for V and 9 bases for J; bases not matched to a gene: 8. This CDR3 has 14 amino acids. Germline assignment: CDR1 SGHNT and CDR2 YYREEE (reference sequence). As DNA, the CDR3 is TGTGCCAGCAGCCCCCCCAGCGGGAGGCTTGAGCAGTTCTTC. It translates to CASSPPSGRLEQFF.

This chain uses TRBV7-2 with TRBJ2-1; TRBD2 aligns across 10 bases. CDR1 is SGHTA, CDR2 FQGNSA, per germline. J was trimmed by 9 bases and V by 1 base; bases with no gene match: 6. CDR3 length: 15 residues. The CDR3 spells CASSLDSSGSVEQFF. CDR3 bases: TGTGCCAGCAGCTTAGATTCTAGCGGGAGTGTTGAGCAGTTCTTC. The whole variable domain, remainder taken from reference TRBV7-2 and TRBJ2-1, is GAGVSQSPSNKVTEKGKDVELRCDPISGHTALYWYRQSLGQGLEFLIYFQGNSAPDKSGLPSDRFSAERTGGSVSTLTIQRTQQEDSAVYLCASSLDSSGSVEQFFGPGTRLTVL.

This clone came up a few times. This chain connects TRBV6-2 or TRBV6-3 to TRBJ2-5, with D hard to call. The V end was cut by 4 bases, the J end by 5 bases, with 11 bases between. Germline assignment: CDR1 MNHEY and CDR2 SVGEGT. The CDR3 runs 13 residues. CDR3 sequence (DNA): TGTGCCAGCAGTTCTTGGGTCGGGGAGACCCAGTACTTC. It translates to CASSSWVGETQYF.